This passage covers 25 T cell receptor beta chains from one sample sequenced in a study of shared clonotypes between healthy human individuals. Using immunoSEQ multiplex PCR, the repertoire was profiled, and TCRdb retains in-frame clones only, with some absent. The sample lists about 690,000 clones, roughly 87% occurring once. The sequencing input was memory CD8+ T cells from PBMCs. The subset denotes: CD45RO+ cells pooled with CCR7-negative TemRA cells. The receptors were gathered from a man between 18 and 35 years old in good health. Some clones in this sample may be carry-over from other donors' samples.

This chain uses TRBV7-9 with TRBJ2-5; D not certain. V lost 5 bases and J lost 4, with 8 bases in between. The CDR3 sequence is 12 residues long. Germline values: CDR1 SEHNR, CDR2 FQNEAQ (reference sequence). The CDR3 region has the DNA TGTGCCAGCAGCCCCCCGGGAGAGACCCAGTACTTC. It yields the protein CASSPPGETQYF.

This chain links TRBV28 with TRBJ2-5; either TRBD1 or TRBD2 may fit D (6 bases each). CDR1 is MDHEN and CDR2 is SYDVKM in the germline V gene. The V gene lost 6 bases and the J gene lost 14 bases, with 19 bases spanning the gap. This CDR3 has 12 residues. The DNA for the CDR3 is TGTGCCAGCAGCCCACGATTCGGGGGCGACTACTTC. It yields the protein CASSPRFGGDYF.

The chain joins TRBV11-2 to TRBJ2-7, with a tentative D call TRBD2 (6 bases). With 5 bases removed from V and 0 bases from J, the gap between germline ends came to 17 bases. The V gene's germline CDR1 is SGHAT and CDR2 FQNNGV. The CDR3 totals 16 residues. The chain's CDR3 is CASSLSRRDYSYEQYF. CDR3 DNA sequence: TGTGCCAGCAGCCTATCCCGGCGGGATTACTCCTACGAGCAGTACTTC.

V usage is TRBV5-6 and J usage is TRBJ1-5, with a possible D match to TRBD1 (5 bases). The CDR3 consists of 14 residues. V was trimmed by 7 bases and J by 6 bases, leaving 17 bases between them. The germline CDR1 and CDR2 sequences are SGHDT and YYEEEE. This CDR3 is CASSTGARGQPQHF. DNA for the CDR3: TGTGCCAGCTCGACCGGGGCGCGGGGTCAGCCCCAGCATTTT.

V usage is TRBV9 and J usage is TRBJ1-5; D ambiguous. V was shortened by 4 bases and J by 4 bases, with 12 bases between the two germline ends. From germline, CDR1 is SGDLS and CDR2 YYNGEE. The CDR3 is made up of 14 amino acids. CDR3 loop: CASSPRDRNQPQHF. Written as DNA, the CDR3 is TGTGCCAGCAGCCCGCGGGATCGGAATCAGCCCCAGCATTTT.

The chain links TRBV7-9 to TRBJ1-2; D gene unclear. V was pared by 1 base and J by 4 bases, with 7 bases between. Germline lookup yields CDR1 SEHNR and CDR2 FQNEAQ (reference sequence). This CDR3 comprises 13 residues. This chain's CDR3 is CASSLGPVYGYTF. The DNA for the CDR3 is TGTGCCAGCAGCTTAGGACCGGTCTATGGCTACACCTTC.

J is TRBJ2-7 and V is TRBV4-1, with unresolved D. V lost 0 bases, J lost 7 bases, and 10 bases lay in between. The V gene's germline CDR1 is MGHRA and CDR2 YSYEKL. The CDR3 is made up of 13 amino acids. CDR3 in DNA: TGCGCCAGCAGCCAAGATCTATTGGGGGAGCAGTACTTC. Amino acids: CASSQDLLGEQYF.

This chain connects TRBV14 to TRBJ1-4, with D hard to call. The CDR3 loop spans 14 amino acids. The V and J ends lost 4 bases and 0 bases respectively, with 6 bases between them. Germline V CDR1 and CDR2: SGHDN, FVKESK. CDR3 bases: TGTGCCAGCAGCCTGGCAGCAACTAATGAAAAACTGTTTTTT. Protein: CASSLAATNEKLFF.

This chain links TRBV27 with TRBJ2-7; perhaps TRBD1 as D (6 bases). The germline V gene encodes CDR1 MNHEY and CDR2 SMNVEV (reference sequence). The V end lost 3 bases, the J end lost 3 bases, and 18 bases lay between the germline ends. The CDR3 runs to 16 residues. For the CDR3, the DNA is TGTGCCAGCAGTTTTTCAAAGGGGGTCTGGAGCTACGAGCAGTACTTC. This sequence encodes CASSFSKGVWSYEQYF.

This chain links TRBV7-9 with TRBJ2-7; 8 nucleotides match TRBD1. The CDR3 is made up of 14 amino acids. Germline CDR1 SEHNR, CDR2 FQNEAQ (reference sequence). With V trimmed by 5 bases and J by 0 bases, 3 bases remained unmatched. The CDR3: CASSATGGSYEQYF. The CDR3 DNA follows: TGTGCCAGCAGCGCAACAGGGGGCTCCTACGAGCAGTACTTC.

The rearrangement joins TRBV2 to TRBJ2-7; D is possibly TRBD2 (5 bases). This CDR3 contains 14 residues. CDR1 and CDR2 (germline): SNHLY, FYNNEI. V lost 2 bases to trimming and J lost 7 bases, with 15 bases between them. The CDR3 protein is CASSERDQSFEQYF. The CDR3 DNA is TGTGCCAGCAGTGAACGGGATCAGTCCTTTGAGCAGTACTTC.

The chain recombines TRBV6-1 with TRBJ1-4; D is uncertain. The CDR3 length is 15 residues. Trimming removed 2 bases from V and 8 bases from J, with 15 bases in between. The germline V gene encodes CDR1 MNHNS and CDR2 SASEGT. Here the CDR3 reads CASSERTVQGEKLFF. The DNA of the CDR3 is TGTGCCAGCAGTGAAAGGACGGTCCAAGGGGAAAAACTGTTTTTT.

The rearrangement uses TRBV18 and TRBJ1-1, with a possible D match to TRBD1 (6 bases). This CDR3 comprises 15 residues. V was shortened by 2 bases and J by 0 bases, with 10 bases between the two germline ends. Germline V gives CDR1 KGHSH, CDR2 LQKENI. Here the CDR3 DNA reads TGTGCCAGCTCACCAGGAGGGGACATGAACACTGAAGCTTTCTTT. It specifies CASSPGGDMNTEAFF. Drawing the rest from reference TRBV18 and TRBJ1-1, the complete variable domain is NAGVMQNPRHLVRRRGQEARLRCSPMKGHSHVYWYRQLPEEGLKFMVYLQKENIIDESGMPKERFSAEFPKEGPSILRIQQVVRGDSAAYFCASSPGGDMNTEAFFGQGTRLTVV.

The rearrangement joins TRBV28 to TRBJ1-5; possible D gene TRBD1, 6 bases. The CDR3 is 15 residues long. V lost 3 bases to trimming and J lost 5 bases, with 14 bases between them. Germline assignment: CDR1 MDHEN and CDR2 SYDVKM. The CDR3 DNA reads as TGTGCCAGCAGTTTTTACAGGGATGCGGATCAGCCCCAGCATTTT. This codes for CASSFYRDADQPQHF.

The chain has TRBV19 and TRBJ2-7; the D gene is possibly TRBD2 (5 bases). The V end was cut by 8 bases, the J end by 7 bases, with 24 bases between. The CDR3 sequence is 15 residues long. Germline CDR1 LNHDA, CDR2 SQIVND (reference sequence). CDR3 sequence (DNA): TGTGCCAGTGCCTTCCGGGCAGCCCAACGGGGTGAGCAGTACTTC. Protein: CASAFRAAQRGEQYF.

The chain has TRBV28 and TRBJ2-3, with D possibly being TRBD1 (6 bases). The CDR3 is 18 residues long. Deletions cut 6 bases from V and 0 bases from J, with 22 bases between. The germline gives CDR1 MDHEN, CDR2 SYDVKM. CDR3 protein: CASRFRDITPRSTDTQYF. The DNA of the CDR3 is TGTGCCAGCAGATTCCGGGACATCACCCCACGGAGCACAGATACGCAGTATTTT.

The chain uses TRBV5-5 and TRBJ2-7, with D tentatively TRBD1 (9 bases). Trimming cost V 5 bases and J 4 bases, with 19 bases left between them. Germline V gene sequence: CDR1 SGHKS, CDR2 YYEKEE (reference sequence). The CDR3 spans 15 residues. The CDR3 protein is CASSREGTGYYEQYF. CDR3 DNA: TGTGCCAGCAGTCGGGAGGGGACAGGGTATTACGAGCAGTACTTC.

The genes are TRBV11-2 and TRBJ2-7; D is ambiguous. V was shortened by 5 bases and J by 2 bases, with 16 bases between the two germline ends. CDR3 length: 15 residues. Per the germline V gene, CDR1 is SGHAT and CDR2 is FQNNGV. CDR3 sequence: CASSTILENPYEQYF. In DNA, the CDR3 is TGTGCCAGCAGCACCATCCTTGAGAATCCCTACGAGCAGTACTTC. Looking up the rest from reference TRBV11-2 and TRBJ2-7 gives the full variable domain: EAGVAQSPRYKIIEKRQSVAFWCNPISGHATLYWYQQILGQGPKLLIQFQNNGVVDDSQLPKDRFSAERLKGVDSTLKIQPAKLEDSAVYLCASSTILENPYEQYFGPGTRLTVT.

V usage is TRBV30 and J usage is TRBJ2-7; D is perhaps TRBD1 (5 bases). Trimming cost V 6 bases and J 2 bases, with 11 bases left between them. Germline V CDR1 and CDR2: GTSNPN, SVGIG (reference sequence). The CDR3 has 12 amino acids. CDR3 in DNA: TGTGCCTGTCTCGGACAACCCTACGAGCAGTACTTC. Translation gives CACLGQPYEQYF.

CDR3 DNA: TGTGCCAGCACCAAGGGTCCTAGCGGGTTGGTTTACAATGAGCAGTTCTTC. Translating it yields CASTKGPSGLVYNEQFF. The V call is TRBV7-8, the J call TRBJ2-1; 8 bases map to TRBD2. Germline loops: CDR1 SGHVS, CDR2 FQNEAQ. The ends lost 7 bases at V and 4 bases at J; junction bases unmatched: 15. This CDR3 comprises 17 residues.

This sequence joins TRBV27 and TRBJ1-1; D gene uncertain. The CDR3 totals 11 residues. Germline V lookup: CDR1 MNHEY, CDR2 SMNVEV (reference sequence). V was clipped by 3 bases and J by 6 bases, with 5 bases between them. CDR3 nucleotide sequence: TGTGCCAGCAGTTTCGGATCTGAAGCTTTCTTT. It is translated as CASSFGSEAFF.

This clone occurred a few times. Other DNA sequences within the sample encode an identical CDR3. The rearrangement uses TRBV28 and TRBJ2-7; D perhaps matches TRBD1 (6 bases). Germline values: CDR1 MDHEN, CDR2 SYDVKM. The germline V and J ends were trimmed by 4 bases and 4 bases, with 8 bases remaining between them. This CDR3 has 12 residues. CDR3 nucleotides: TGTGCCAGCAGTTATACAGGGTACGAGCAGTACTTC. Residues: CASSYTGYEQYF.

Here the CDR3 reads CSVWTGGEKLFF. The CDR3 DNA reads TGCAGCGTTTGGACAGGGGGGGAAAAACTGTTTTTT. The genes are TRBV29-1 and TRBJ1-4, with 10 bases fitting TRBD1. The trim removed 5 bases at V and 8 bases at J, leaving 2 bases unmatched. The V gene's germline CDR1 is SQVTM and CDR2 ANQGSEA. The CDR3 has 12 residues.

The CDR3 protein is CSVRTSGELFF. Here the CDR3 DNA reads TGCAGCGTTCGGACAAGCGGGGAGCTGTTTTTT. The chain is built from TRBV29-1 and TRBJ2-2; weak D call: TRBD1 (5 bases). CDR3 size: 11 residues. The ends were cut back, 5 bases at V and 7 bases at J, with 8 bases in the middle. Germline V gene data show CDR1 as SQVTM and CDR2 as ANQGSEA.

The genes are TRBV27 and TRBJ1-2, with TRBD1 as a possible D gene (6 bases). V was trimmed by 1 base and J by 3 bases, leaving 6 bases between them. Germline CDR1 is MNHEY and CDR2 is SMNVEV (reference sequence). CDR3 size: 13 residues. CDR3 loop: CASSLYRDYGYTF. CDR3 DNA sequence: TGTGCCAGCAGTTTATACAGGGACTATGGCTACACCTTC.